This T cell receptor beta chain is from a study of CD8 T cells in Susac syndrome. Study background: Susac syndrome patients were untreated, on corticosteroids with some adding intravenous immunoglobulin, or on intravenous immunoglobulin only.

Germline values: CDR1 LNHNV, CDR2 YYDKDF (reference sequence). Trimming cost V 5 bases and J 5 bases, with 10 bases left between them. The CDR3 has 13 amino acids. RNA was extracted with the RNeasy kit, and a quantity of 0.5 to 1 ug was reverse transcribed using random hexamers. One entry per CDR3 protein, called by TCRdb with MiXCR from the immunoSEQ multiplex PCR reads. The sample records roughly 250,000 distinct CDR3 sequences, less than 96% being singletons. This clonotype originated in a human donor with Susac syndrome. This chain connects TRBV15 to TRBJ2-4, with D unclear. Sequencing used CD4+ T cells from PBMCs. CDR3 sequence (DNA): TGTGCCACCAGCCCTGTCACACAAAACATTCAGTACTTC. Its protein is CATSPVTQNIQYF.